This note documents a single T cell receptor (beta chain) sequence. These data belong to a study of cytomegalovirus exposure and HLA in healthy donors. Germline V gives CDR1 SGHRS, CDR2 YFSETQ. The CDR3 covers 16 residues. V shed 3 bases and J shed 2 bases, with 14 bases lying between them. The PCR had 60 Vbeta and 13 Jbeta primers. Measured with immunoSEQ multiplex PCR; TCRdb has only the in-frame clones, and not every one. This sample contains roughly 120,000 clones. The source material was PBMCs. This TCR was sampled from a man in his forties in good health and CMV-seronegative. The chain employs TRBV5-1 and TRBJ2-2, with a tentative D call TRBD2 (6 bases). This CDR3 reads CASSSRTGENTGELFF. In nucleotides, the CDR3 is TGCGCCAGCAGCTCCCGGACGGGGGAAAACACCGGGGAGCTGTTTTTT.